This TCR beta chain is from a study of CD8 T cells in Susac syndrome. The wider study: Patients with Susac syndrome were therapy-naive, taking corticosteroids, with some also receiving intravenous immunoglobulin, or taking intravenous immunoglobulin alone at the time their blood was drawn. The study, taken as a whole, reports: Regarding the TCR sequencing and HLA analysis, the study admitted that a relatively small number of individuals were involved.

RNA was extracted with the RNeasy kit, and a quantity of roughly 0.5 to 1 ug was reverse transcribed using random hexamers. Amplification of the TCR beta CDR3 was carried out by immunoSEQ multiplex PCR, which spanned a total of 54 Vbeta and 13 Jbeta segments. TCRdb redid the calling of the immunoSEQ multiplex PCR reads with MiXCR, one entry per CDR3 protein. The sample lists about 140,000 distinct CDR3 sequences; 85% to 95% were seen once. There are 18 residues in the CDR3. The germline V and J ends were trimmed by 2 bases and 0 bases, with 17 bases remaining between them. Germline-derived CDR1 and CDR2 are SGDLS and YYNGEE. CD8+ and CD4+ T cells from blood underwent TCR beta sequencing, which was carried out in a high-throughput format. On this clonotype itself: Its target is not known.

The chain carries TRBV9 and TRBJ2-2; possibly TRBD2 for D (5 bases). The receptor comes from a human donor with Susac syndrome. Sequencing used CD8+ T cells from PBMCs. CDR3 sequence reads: CASSVHPGLHSNTGELFF. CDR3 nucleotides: TGTGCCAGCAGCGTCCATCCCGGACTCCATTCGAACACCGGGGAGCTGTTTTTT.